The entry below gives a single T cell receptor beta chain sequence along with its context. The junction departs from the called germline gene at one end, perhaps through a read error. These data come from a study of blood T cells in healthy people across ages. PCR was performed a second time for about 7 to 12 cycles using a sample-barcoded 5' primer and a J-beta primer mix. TCRdb itself ran the 5' RACE reads through MiXCR, one entry per CDR3 protein. This sample has approximately 1.5 million distinct CDR3 sequences, with 35% to 45% found just once. Germline loops: CDR1 MGHRA, CDR2 YSYEKL. CDR3 length equals 19 residues.

Input material: blood. The clonotype was recovered from a woman younger than 35 in good health. The chain is built from TRBV4-1 and TRBJ2-7; TRBD1 matches 11 bases. The better agreement between TRBJ2-4 and the DNA end casts doubt on the J call. The CDR3, as DNA: TGCGCCAGCAGCCCCATAGGACAGGGGGCAGTGGGAGCCGAAAACATTCAGTACTTC. Its translation is CASSPIGQGAVGAENIQYF.